Listed below are T cell receptor beta chains from one sample, sequenced in a study of T-cell reconstitution after alpha-beta-depleted transplantation in children. TCRdb independently ran MiXCR on the PCR reads; one entry per CDR3 protein. The profile shows 280,000 or so distinct CDR3 sequences, around a tenth of them singletons. Sequenced here: peripheral blood, sampled 180 days after TCRalphabeta/CD19-depleted stem cell transplant. These TCRs come from a male patient between 2 and 10 years old who had a stem cell transplant for chronic granulomatous disease, so the T cells may come from the graft donor. CDR3s include the opening cysteine and the closing phenylalanine or tryptophan. Fields, in order: clone size, D gene, CDR3 length, J gene, V gene, CDR3 DNA, CDR3 protein. A D gene is named only where the DNA matches it firmly. The size entry gives how often the clone was seen (once, few, many) or a class if it is expanded.

many | - | 14 | TRBJ2-1 | TRBV12-3/TRBV12-4 | TGTGCCAGCAGTTTTTTGGGACTTTACAATGAGCAGTTCTTC | CASSFLGLYNEQFF
many | TRBD2 | 16 | TRBJ2-2 | TRBV7-9 | TGTGCCAGCAGCTTAGTTTACGAGCGGGAGTTCGGGGAGCTGTTTTTT | CASSLVYEREFGELFF
many | - | 15 | TRBJ2-5 | TRBV20-1 | TGCAGTGCTAGAGTTCCGGGACAACCCCAAGAGACCCAGTACTTC | CSARVPGQPQETQYF
many | - | 12 | TRBJ1-5 | TRBV10-3 | TGTGCCATCAGTGATTCCGGGGGAGCCCAGCATTTT | CAISDSGGAQHF
many | - | 13 | TRBJ1-1 | TRBV7-2 | TGTGCCAGCAGTAGGGGAAGGGGCACTGAAGCTTTCTTT | CASSRGRGTEAFF
few | TRBD1 | 14 | TRBJ1-2 | TRBV6-1 | TGTGCCAGCAGTCCCGGGACAGCCCTATATGGCGACACCTTC | CASSPGTALYGDTF
many | - | 9 | TRBJ2-4 | TRBV6-2/TRBV6-3 | TGTGCCAGCGGGAAGGTTCAGTACTTC | CASGKVQYF
few | TRBD1 | 16 | TRBJ2-2 | TRBV5-1 | TGCGCCAGCAGCTTGGTAGTCGGGACAGCCACCGGGGAGCTGTTTTTT | CASSLVVGTATGELFF
many | TRBD1 | 15 | TRBJ1-1 | TRBV9 | TGTGCCAGCACCCTGGGACAGCAGCTGAACACTGAAGCTTTCTTT | CASTLGQQLNTEAFF
many | TRBD2 | 16 | TRBJ2-1 | TRBV7-8 | TGTGCCAGCAGCTTAGCGCCTAGCGGGGTGTACAATGAGCAGTTCTTC | CASSLAPSGVYNEQFF
many | TRBD2 | 17 | TRBJ2-3 | TRBV20-1 | TGCAGTGCTAGTTTTAGCGGGGGGGCCTTTTTCACAGATACGCAGTATTTT | CSASFSGGAFFTDTQYF
many | - | 17 | TRBJ2-3 | TRBV10-3 | TGTGCCATCAGTTCTACCATTGGGACGCCCGGCACAGATACGCAGTATTTT | CAISSTIGTPGTDTQYF
many | - | 13 | TRBJ2-1 | TRBV7-2 | TGTGCCAGCAGCTTAGACTTTATCAATGAGCAGTTCTTC | CASSLDFINEQFF
many | - | 12 | TRBJ2-3 | TRBV20-1 | TGCAGTGCCGACCTATACACAGATACGCAGTATTTT | CSADLYTDTQYF
many | - | 10 | TRBJ2-7 | TRBV6-2/TRBV6-3 | TGTGCCAACAGGGTTTACGAGCAGTACTTC | CANRVYEQYF